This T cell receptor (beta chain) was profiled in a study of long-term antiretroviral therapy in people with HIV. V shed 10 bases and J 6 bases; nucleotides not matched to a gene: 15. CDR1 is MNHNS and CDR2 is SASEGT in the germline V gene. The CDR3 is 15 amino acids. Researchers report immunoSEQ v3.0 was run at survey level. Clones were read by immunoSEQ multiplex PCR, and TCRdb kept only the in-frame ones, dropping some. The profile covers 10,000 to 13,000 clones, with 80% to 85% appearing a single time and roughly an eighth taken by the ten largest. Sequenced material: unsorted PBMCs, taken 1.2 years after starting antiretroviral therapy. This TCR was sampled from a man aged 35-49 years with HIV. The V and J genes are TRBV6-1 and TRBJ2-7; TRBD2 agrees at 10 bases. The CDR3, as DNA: TGTGCCACCCGACTTCACGGGACTAGCGCATCCGAGCAGTACTTC. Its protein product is CATRLHGTSASEQYF.